This T cell receptor (beta chain) was documented in a study of blood T cell repertoires in COVID-19 (dated by TCRdb to the early 2020s). Some background on the complete study: Samples from collaborators originated in the United States, Italy and Spain and spanned both the acute and convalescent phases of COVID-19. The sample metadata nearly always contained a de-identified subject ID, COVID-19 status, age in years and sex. Where HLA class I and class II types were available, the types were taken from metadata supplied by the sample provider, not from assay-based typing. The repertoires were made available in a free public database intended to serve as a resource for research on the immune response to SARS-CoV-2. Deeply sampled blood TCRbeta repertoires from subjects exposed to, actively infected with, or recovered from COVID-19 were included in the dataset. The samples were drawn from the first 160 participants of the ongoing ImmuneRACE study and from some 1,300 subjects provided by 6 global collaborators. The prospective study material was composed of cDNA or gDNA derived from T cells, B-cell-depleted T cells, or PBMCs. What the research found in general, with its limitations: The quantity of clinical and demographic metadata differed by source and by participant and was supplied without curation.

TCRbeta CDR3 regions were amplified from genomic DNA using the immunoSEQ Assay, a bias-controlled multiplex PCR. The study's processing was this. Within the assay, amplification of reference gene primers was used to estimate how many nucleated cells each sample contained. Sequence reads were collapsed and filtered to measure the absolute abundance of every unique TCRbeta CDR3 rearrangement. Productive Simpson clonality was computed per sample as the square root of Simpson's diversity index over productive rearrangements. TCRdb limited this immuneACCESS table to in-frame rearrangements with V and J called. A share of clones is missing; checked studies link under half to unresolved V genes, and the rest is unexplained. Clone size and V and J calls were adopted from that table, with D and trimming inferred from the DNA. The sample data list under 200,000 clones, and about 85% of these were observed just once. The ten largest clones capture 20% to 25% of the sample.

Turning to this clone: Its antigen remains undetermined. The input lacks base qualities; no much larger clone sits a single base away. Additional DNA sequences in this sample encode the identical CDR3.

Collaborating institutions collected whole blood in K2EDTA tubes following their own protocols. Collaborator samples were shipped for TCRbeta analysis as frozen whole blood, isolated PBMCs, or DNA extracted from either sample type. The germline V gene encodes CDR1 KGHSH and CDR2 LQKENI. The cysteine opens and the phenylalanine closes a CDR3 of 13 amino acids. Kept here is only the CDR3 DNA, which spans 39 bases and is read in frame from base 1. Trimming leaves V shorter by 2 bases and J shorter by 3 bases, with the junction holding 0 bases beyond the gene matches. This receptor was identified in a man aged 55 to 70 with active or convalescent COVID-19. The sequenced sample was peripheral blood. The rearranged chain carries TRBV18 and TRBJ2-7; 8 bases in between match TRBD1. The CDR3 region has the sequence CASSPTGGYEQYF. The DNA sequence reads TGTGCCAGCTCACCAACAGGGGGCTACGAGCAGTACTTC.